This is a list of T cell receptor beta chains from one sample in a study of OX40 agonist ivuxolimab in advanced cancers. Sequenced by immunoSEQ multiplex PCR; TCRdb stores in-frame clones only, minus some. The sample records under 70,000 clones, about nine tenths being singletons. This specimen consisted of CD4+ or CD8+ T cells sorted from blood, obtained in a trial of the OX40 agonist ivuxolimab. The receptors were gathered from an adult with an advanced solid tumor such as melanoma, head and neck, liver or kidney cancer. The CDR3 runs from the conserved cysteine through the conserved F or W. D genes are given only for firm matches.

v_call	j_call	cdr3_length	d_call	cdr3_nt	cdr3_aa
TRBV18	TRBJ2-6	15	.	TGTGCCAGCTCACCAAGGTGGGCTGGGGCCAACGTCCTGACTTTC	CASSPRWAGANVLTF
TRBV28	TRBJ2-3	17	.	TGTGCCAGCAGTCCCATTCGAAACTATGCCGCCACAGATACGCAGTATTTT	CASSPIRNYAATDTQYF
TRBV18	TRBJ2-5	13	.	TGTGCCAGCTCAACCGCAGGGGTCGAGACCCAGTACTTC	CASSTAGVETQYF
TRBV5-1	TRBJ1-1	15	.	TGCGCCAGCAGCTTGGCCCTGGGGCCGAACACTGAAGCTTTCTTT	CASSLALGPNTEAFF
TRBV5-4	TRBJ2-2	16	TRBD2	TGTGCCAGCAGCTTGGTCCCTAGCGGGAGCTCCGGGGAGCTGTTTTTT	CASSLVPSGSSGELFF
TRBV19	TRBJ1-3	17	TRBD1	TGTGCCAGTAGTTTTGCCTCGACAGGGACGGTGGCAAACACCATATATTTT	CASSFASTGTVANTIYF
TRBV29-1	TRBJ2-1	13	TRBD1	TGCAGCGTGGGAAAGGGACAGTACAATGAGCAGTTCTTC	CSVGKGQYNEQFF
TRBV6-6	TRBJ2-1	15	.	TGTGCCAGCAGCCCCACTAGCTGGAGCTACAATGAGCAGTTCTTC	CASSPTSWSYNEQFF
TRBV28	TRBJ1-4	13	TRBD1	TGTGCCAGCAGTTCAGGGACAGTCGAAAAACTGTTTTTT	CASSSGTVEKLFF
TRBV6-5	TRBJ2-7	11	TRBD2	TGTGCCAGCAGTTCCGGGGGGGTGCAGTACTTC	CASSSGGVQYF
TRBV6-5	TRBJ2-7	15	TRBD2	TGTGCCAGCAACCAGGGACTAGCGGGAGTGGGCGAGCAGTACTTC	CASNQGLAGVGEQYF
TRBV28	TRBJ2-7	14	TRBD1	TGTGCCAGCAGACCGACAGGGAAGTCTCTCGAGCAGTACTTC	CASRPTGKSLEQYF
TRBV5-6	TRBJ2-1	16	.	TGTGCCAGCAGCCCACCCGGGAACCCCTCCTACAATGAGCAGTTCTTC	CASSPPGNPSYNEQFF
TRBV18	TRBJ1-2	14	.	TGTGCCAGCTCACCGGATCAGGAAAACTATGGCTACACCTTC	CASSPDQENYGYTF
TRBV6-5	TRBJ1-5	15	TRBD1	TGTGCCAGCAGCACCGGGACAGGGAATCATCAGCCCCAGCATTTT	CASSTGTGNHQPQHF
TRBV27	TRBJ2-7	15	TRBD1	TGTGCCAGCAGCCTCGACAGGGGGGTCTCCTACGAGCAGTACTTC	CASSLDRGVSYEQYF
TRBV7-9	TRBJ1-2	13	.	TGTGCCAGCAGCTTAGCCCCAGGCTATGGCTACACCTTC	CASSLAPGYGYTF
TRBV7-3	TRBJ2-1	18	TRBD2	TGTGCCAGCAGCTTAACATCGGCGGGAGGGAGCTCCTACAATGAGCAGTTCTTC	CASSLTSAGGSSYNEQFF
TRBV27	TRBJ2-3	13	.	TGTGCCAGCAAGTCTCGGGGCACAGATACGCAGTATTTT	CASKSRGTDTQYF
TRBV2	TRBJ2-3	16	TRBD2	TGTGCCAGCGCCAGGTCTAGCGGGACCCTCACAGATACGCAGTATTTT	CASARSSGTLTDTQYF
TRBV30	TRBJ1-3	11	.	TGTGCCTGGAGCCAGGGGTACACCATATATTTT	CAWSQGYTIYF
TRBV6-1	TRBJ1-2	12	.	TGTGCCAGCAGTGAGAGGGGCTATGGCTACACCTTC	CASSERGYGYTF
TRBV6-5	TRBJ1-2	14	TRBD1	TGTGCCAGCAGCCGCAACGACAGGGACTATGGCTACACCTTC	CASSRNDRDYGYTF
TRBV5-1	TRBJ2-5	15	.	TGCGCCAGCAGCTTGTCAACGACAGGTAGAGAGACCCAGTACTTC	CASSLSTTGRETQYF
TRBV30	TRBJ2-7	12	.	TGTGCCTGGAGTGTACTATCAAGGGAGCAGTACTTC	CAWSVLSREQYF
TRBV19	TRBJ2-7	13	TRBD1	TGTGCCAGTAGTTCCGCCAGGGGGTACGAGCAGTACTTC	CASSSARGYEQYF